The 7 T cell receptor beta chains below come from one sample, sequenced in a study of T-cell reconstitution after alpha-beta-depleted transplantation in children. Library preparation (for TCRbeta) was performed with unique molecular identifiers. TCRdb passed the PCR reads through MiXCR, listing each CDR3 protein once. Of fewer than 250,000 distinct CDR3 sequences in the sample, 8.2% were seen once. The sample here was PBMCs, mostly from graft donor cells, taken 180 days after TCRalphabeta/CD19-depleted stem cell transplant. The receptor set was obtained from a male patient younger than 18 who had a stem cell transplant for acute lymphoblastic leukemia, so the T cells may come from the graft donor.

A few counts support this clonotype. The V call is TRBV4-1, the J call TRBJ2-5; a possible D gene is TRBD2 (5 bases). Germline lookup yields CDR1 MGHRA and CDR2 YSYEKL. V lost 0 bases, J lost 5 bases, and 16 bases lay in between. This CDR3 region has 16 residues. The CDR3 loop reads CASSQEGGPVWETQYF. CDR3 sequence (DNA): TGCGCCAGCAGCCAAGAAGGAGGCCCCGTGTGGGAGACCCAGTACTTC.

The table lists this clonotype with many counts. The chain combines TRBV4-3 with TRBJ2-7; no firm D call. V lost 1 base, J lost 3 bases, and 10 bases lay in between. CDR1 is LGHNA and CDR2 is YSLEER in the germline V gene. This CDR3 spans 14 amino acids. CDR3: CASSQVRTYYEQYF. The CDR3 DNA is TGCGCCAGCAGCCAAGTTAGGACCTACTACGAGCAGTACTTC.

Notes on this clonotype: This may be a read error: a much more frequent sequence differs by one nucleotide. This chain uses TRBV24-1 with TRBJ2-3; D unresolved. Germline V CDR1 and CDR2: KGHDR, SFDVKD. CDR3 size: 14 residues. The CDR3: CVTSDLRNTDTQYF. The DNA of the CDR3 is TGTGTCACCAGTGATTTGCGGAACACAGATACGCAGTATTTT.

This clonotype has ten or more counts. The V call is TRBV20-1, the J call TRBJ2-2; no firm D call. The germline V and J ends were trimmed by 3 bases and 5 bases, with 10 bases remaining between them. CDR1 is DFQATT and CDR2 is SNEGSKA in the germline V gene (reference sequence). This CDR3 comprises 13 residues. The CDR3 nucleotides read TGCAGTGCTAGTGGCCCGAGGACCGGGGAGCTGTTTTTT. It is translated as CSASGPRTGELFF.

This clonotype was seen ten or more times. The junction departs from germline at one end; a sequencing error may be responsible. The chain couples TRBV20-1 to TRBJ1-6; TRBD1 is a possible D gene (6 bases). The CDR3 has 14 amino acids. Germline CDR1 DFQATT, CDR2 SNEGSKA (reference sequence). Here the CDR3 DNA reads TGCAGTGTCCTGGACAGACAATATACTTCACCCCTCCACTTT. Translating gives CSVLDRQYTSPLHF.

This clonotype was seen ten or more times. The V and J genes are TRBV7-2 and TRBJ1-1, with TRBD1 as a possible D gene (5 bases). V was clipped by 5 bases and J by 1 base, with 14 bases between them. Germline values: CDR1 SGHTA, CDR2 FQGNSA. The CDR3 covers 15 residues. The CDR3 DNA follows: TGTGCCAGCAGCCCGAAAGGGGCAGGGAACACTGAAGCTTTCTTT. This sequence encodes CASSPKGAGNTEAFF.

This clonotype was recorded many times. This rearrangement joins TRBV11-2 to TRBJ2-1; 8 nucleotides align to TRBD2. With 1 base clipped from V and 4 bases from J, the junction kept 12 bases outside the gene matches. Germline CDR1 SGHAT, CDR2 FQNNGV. There are 18 residues in the CDR3. CDR3 sequence reads: CASSLGFGKRERYNEQFF. CDR3 coding DNA: TGTGCCAGCAGCTTAGGGTTCGGGAAGCGGGAGCGGTACAATGAGCAGTTCTTC. The whole variable domain, remainder taken from reference TRBV11-2 and TRBJ2-1, is EAGVAQSPRYKIIEKRQSVAFWCNPISGHATLYWYQQILGQGPKLLIQFQNNGVVDDSQLPKDRFSAERLKGVDSTLKIQPAKLEDSAVYLCASSLGFGKRERYNEQFFGPGTRLTVL.